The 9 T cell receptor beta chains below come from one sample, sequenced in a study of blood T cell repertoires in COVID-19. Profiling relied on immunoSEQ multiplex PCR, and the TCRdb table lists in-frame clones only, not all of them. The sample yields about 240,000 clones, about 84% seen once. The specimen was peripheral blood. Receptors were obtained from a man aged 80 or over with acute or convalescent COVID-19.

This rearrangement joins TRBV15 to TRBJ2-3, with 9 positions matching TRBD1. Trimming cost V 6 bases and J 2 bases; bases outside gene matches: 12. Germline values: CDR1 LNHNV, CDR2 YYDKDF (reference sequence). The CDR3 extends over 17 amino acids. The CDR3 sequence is CATRPGQGSRFTDTQYF. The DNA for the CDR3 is TGTGCCACCAGACCGGGACAGGGTAGTAGGTTCACAGATACGCAGTATTTT.

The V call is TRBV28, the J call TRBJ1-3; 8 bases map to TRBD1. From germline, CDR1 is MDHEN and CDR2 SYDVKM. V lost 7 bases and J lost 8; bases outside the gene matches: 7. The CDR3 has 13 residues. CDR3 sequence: CASTLDRVDTIYF. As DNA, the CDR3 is TGTGCCAGCACTCTGGACAGGGTGGACACCATATATTTT. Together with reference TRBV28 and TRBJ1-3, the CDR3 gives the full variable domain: DVKVTQSSRYLVKRTGEKVFLECVQDMDHENMFWYRQDPGLGLRLIYFSYDVKMKEKGDIPEGYSVSREKKERFSLILESASTNQTSMYLCASTLDRVDTIYFGEGSWLTVV.

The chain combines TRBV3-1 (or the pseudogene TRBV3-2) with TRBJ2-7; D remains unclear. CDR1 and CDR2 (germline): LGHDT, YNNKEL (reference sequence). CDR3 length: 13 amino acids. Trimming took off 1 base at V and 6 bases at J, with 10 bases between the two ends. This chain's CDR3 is CASSQVSSAEQYF. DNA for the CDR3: TGTGCCAGCAGCCAAGTTTCCAGCGCCGAGCAGTACTTC.

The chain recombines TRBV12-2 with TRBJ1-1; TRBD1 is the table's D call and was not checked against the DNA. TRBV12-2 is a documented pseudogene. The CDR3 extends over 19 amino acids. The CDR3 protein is CASRLSLPRPQVMNTEAFF. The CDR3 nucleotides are TGTGCAAGTCGCTTAAGCTTACCCCGTCCACAGGTGATGAACACTGAAGCTTTCTTT.

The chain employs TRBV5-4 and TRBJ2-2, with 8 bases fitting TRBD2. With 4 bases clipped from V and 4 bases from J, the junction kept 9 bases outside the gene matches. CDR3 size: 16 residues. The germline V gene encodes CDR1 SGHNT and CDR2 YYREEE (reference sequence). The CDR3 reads CASSGWGLDATGELFF. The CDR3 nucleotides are TGTGCCAGCAGCGGGTGGGGACTAGACGCCACCGGGGAGCTGTTTTTT.

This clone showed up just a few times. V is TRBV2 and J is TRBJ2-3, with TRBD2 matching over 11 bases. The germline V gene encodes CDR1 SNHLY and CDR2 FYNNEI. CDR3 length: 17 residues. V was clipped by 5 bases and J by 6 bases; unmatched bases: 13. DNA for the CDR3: TGTGCCAGCAGTTACTTAGCGGGAGGGCCTGGGGGGGATACGCAGTATTTT. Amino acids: CASSYLAGGPGGDTQYF.

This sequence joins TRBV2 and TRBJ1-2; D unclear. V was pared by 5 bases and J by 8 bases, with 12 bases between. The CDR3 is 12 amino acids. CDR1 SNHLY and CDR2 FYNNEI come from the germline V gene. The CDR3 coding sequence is TGTGCCAGCAGTCAGGACTCCCCGGGCTACACCTTC. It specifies CASSQDSPGYTF.

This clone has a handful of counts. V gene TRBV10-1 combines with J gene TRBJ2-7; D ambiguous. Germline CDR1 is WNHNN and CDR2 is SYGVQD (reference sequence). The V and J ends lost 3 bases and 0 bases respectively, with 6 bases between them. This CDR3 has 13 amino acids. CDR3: CASSETVSYEQYF. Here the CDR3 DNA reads TGCGCCAGCAGTGAAACGGTCTCCTACGAGCAGTACTTC.

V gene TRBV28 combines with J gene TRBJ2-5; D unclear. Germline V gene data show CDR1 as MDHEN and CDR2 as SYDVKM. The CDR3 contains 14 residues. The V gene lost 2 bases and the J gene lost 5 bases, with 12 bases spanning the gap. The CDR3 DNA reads TGTGCCAGCAGTTTAGGCGGCCTTGGTGAGACCCAGTACTTC. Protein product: CASSLGGLGETQYF.